The 10 T cell receptor beta chains below were found in one sample sequenced in a study of human T cells and chemical hapten exposure (dated by TCRdb to the early 2020s). Explained via the paper, the time point label denotes: patch test 3, about 24 weeks after DPC sensitization. The treatment or condition label, as the study defines it: therapeutic diphenylcyclopropenone sensitization with weekly scalp DPC. The library was built by means of RACE. Reads for this sample came from a NextSeq 500. TCRdb ran its own pipeline on the public reads, namely fastp trimming at Q25 and MiXCR clone calling, and kept in-frame beta chains. One record per CDR3 amino acid sequence lists the most common genes and DNA. Within this sample are more than 150,000 distinct CDR3 sequences, with about 25% of them counted one time only. Of the sample, over 2% is held by the ten largest clones. The specimen comprised whole blood, sampled in connection with sensitization to the hapten diphenylcyclopropenone (DPC). The receptors were sampled from a woman aged 40 to 50 with alopecia areata. Some clones in this sample may be carry-over from other donors' samples.

The rearrangement uses TRBV29-1 and TRBJ2-3, with 10 positions matching TRBD2. The J segment lost 2 bases and the V segment lost 7 bases, leaving 6 bases of the junction unmatched. The CDR3 runs to 14 residues. Germline V gene sequence: CDR1 SQVTM, CDR2 ANQGSEA. CDR3 sequence reads: CSAPLAGNTDTQYF. The CDR3, as DNA: TGCAGCGCCCCACTAGCGGGAAACACAGATACGCAGTATTTT.

This chain connects TRBV2 to TRBJ2-2, with TRBD1 matching 10 bases. V lost 6 bases to trimming and J lost 5 bases; unmatched junction nucleotides: 3. CDR1 is SNHLY and CDR2 is FYNNEI in the germline V gene. The CDR3 loop spans 14 amino acids. As DNA, the CDR3 is TGTGCCAGCAGCCGGGACAGGGGAACCGGGGAGCTGTTTTTT. Translating gives CASSRDRGTGELFF.

The sample holds many counts of this clonotype. This sequence joins TRBV24-1 and TRBJ2-2, with D hard to call. Between the trimmed V and J ends, which lost 9 bases and 0 bases, there was a span of 13 bases. Germline values: CDR1 KGHDR, CDR2 SFDVKD. The CDR3 spans 15 residues. This CDR3 is CATGPARSNTGELFF. The CDR3 bases are TGTGCCACCGGCCCCGCTCGCTCGAACACCGGGGAGCTGTTTTTT.

The gene calls are TRBV27 and TRBJ1-1; D is perhaps TRBD1 (6 bases). V gave up 8 bases and J gave up 1 base, with 14 bases separating them. There are 14 residues in the CDR3. Germline V CDR1 and CDR2: MNHEY, SMNVEV (reference sequence). The CDR3 is CASLLRQENTEAFF. CDR3 coding DNA: TGTGCCAGCCTCCTTCGACAGGAGAACACTGAAGCTTTCTTT.

V is TRBV10-3 and J is TRBJ1-5; tentatively, D is TRBD1 (5 bases). The length of the CDR3 is 12 residues. Germline-derived CDR1 and CDR2 are ENHRY and SYGVKD. The ends were cut back, 9 bases at V and 4 bases at J, with 10 bases in the middle. The CDR3, as DNA: TGTGCCATGGGACCGACTAATCAGCCCCAGCATTTT. It yields the protein CAMGPTNQPQHF.

The chain carries TRBV13 and TRBJ2-5; 8 bases line up with TRBD1. Unmatched junction bases numbered 0, after V lost 8 bases and J lost 4 bases. Germline loops: CDR1 PRHDT, CDR2 FYEKMQ (reference sequence). The CDR3 runs 11 residues. The CDR3: CASGQGETQYF. The CDR3 DNA follows: TGTGCCAGCGGACAGGGAGAGACCCAGTACTTC.

This clonotype was counted a few times. This rearrangement joins TRBV10-3 to TRBJ2-7; TRBD1 agrees at 7 bases. The V segment lost 4 bases and the J segment 2 bases; nucleotides outside the gene matches: 5. Germline CDR1 and CDR2: ENHRY and SYGVKD. The CDR3 length is 14 residues. CDR3 in amino acids: CAISGQGATYEQYF. CDR3 DNA: TGTGCCATCAGTGGACAGGGCGCTACCTACGAGCAGTACTTC.

The genes are TRBV7-2 and TRBJ2-3; possible D gene TRBD2, 6 bases. The germline CDR1 and CDR2 sequences are SGHTA and FQGNSA. The ends were cut back, 0 bases at V and 2 bases at J, with 12 bases in the middle. This CDR3 is 16 amino acids long. The CDR3 protein is CASSLARTTITDTQYF. CDR3 DNA sequence: TGTGCCAGCAGCTTAGCCAGGACTACCATCACAGATACGCAGTATTTT.

J is TRBJ2-7 and V is TRBV10-3; 8 bases are a match to TRBD1. V trimming: 4 bases; J trimming: 3 bases; junction bases outside the gene matches: 5. Germline CDR1 ENHRY, CDR2 SYGVKD. The length of the CDR3 is 14 residues. The CDR3 is CAISGQGANYEQYF. Written as DNA, the CDR3 is TGTGCCATCAGTGGGCAGGGGGCAAACTACGAGCAGTACTTC.

This chain uses TRBV24-1 with TRBJ2-7; D unresolved. The germline CDR1 and CDR2 sequences are KGHDR and SFDVKD. The CDR3 is made up of 13 amino acids. V lost 5 bases and J lost 2, with 9 bases in between. The CDR3 is CATSGASPYEQYF. CDR3 nucleotide sequence: TGTGCCACCAGTGGGGCCTCCCCCTACGAGCAGTACTTC.